The 30 T cell receptor beta chains presented below share a single source sample, sequenced in a study of blood T cell repertoires in COVID-19 (TCRdb year 2020). The method behind the library was the immunoSEQ multiplex PCR assay. Held by TCRdb, this immuneACCESS table contains in-frame sequences only and omits some clones. Under half of the omission traces to an unresolved V gene where checked; the cause of the rest is unknown. This sample lists roughly 280,000 clones; roughly 89% were detected once. The ten largest clonotypes hold around 1.9% of the sample. The sequencing input was PBMCs or T cells enriched from blood (not recorded which). These receptors came from a woman in her sixties who had recovered from COVID-19.

This rearrangement joins TRBV5-1 to TRBJ2-7; D is unclear. Germline CDR1 SGHRS, CDR2 YFSETQ. V was shortened by 4 bases and J by 0 bases, with 8 bases between the two germline ends. The CDR3 has 13 residues. CDR3 nucleotide sequence: TGCGCCAGCAGCGAAGTTAGCTCCTACGAGCAGTACTTC. Translation gives CASSEVSSYEQYF. Variable domain in full (rest from reference TRBV5-1 and TRBJ2-7): KAGVTQTPRYLIKTRGQQVTLSCSPISGHRSVSWYQQTPGQGLQFLFEYFSETQRNKGNFPGRFSGRQFSNSRSEMNVSTLELGDSALYLCASSEVSSYEQYFGPGTRLTVT.

J is TRBJ1-5 and V is TRBV29-1; 9 bases agree with TRBD1. Per the germline V gene, CDR1 is SQVTM and CDR2 is ANQGSEA. The trim removed 7 bases at V and 4 bases at J, leaving 5 bases unmatched. There are 13 residues in the CDR3. The CDR3, as DNA: TGCAGCGCCCGAGGGACAGGGAATCAGCCCCAGCATTTT. Translated, it gives CSARGTGNQPQHF. The full variable domain, with the rest looked up from reference TRBV29-1 and TRBJ1-5, is SAVISQKPSRDICQRGTSLTIQCQVDSQVTMMFWYRQQPGQSLTLIATANQGSEATYESGFVIDKFPISRPNLTFSTLTVSNMSPEDSSIYLCSARGTGNQPQHFGDGTRLSIL.

The V call is TRBV10-1, the J call TRBJ2-1; D unresolved. The CDR3 is 12 amino acids. Between the trimmed V and J ends, which lost 9 bases and 14 bases, there was a span of 20 bases. Germline assignment: CDR1 WNHNN and CDR2 SYGVQD (reference sequence). The CDR3 bases are TGCGCCAGTGGAGCCCTAGACGGTCTTAAGTTCTTC. This gives the protein CASGALDGLKFF.

The chain carries TRBV4-1 and TRBJ1-3; D call uncertain. Germline V gene lookup returns CDR1 MGHRA and CDR2 YSYEKL. Trimming removed 10 bases at V and 0 bases at J, with 19 bases between. This CDR3 region has 16 residues. CDR3 residues: CATRALGSSSGNTIYF. The CDR3 bases are TGCGCCACCCGCGCTCTTGGGAGCAGCTCTGGAAACACCATATATTTT.

This clone was counted a few times. The chain combines TRBV19 with TRBJ1-5, with no clear D. CDR3 length: 14 amino acids. V was cut by 1 base and J by 7 bases, with 11 bases left in between. Germline V gene data show CDR1 as LNHDA and CDR2 as SQIVND (reference sequence). CDR3 protein: CASSIGLPGQPQHF. In nucleotides, the CDR3 is TGTGCCAGTAGTATAGGGCTCCCGGGGCAGCCCCAGCATTTT. Full variable domain (missing parts from reference TRBV19 and TRBJ1-5): DGGITQSPKYLFRKEGQNVTLSCEQNLNHDAMYWYRQDPGQGLRLIYYSQIVNDFQKGDIAEGYSVSREKKESFPLTVTSAQKNPTAFYLCASSIGLPGQPQHFGDGTRLSIL.

V gene TRBV30 combines with J gene TRBJ2-7; 11 nucleotides match TRBD1. The V gene end was trimmed by 5 bases and the J gene end by 5 bases; junction bases not matched to a gene: 8. There are 14 residues in the CDR3. The V gene's germline CDR1 is GTSNPN and CDR2 SVGIG (reference sequence). The CDR3 spells CAWRRTGGIHEQYF. In DNA form, the CDR3 reads TGTGCCTGGCGGAGGACAGGGGGCATCCACGAGCAGTACTTC.

In this sample, this clone turned up once. CDR3 protein: CASSGSEAETQYF. DNA of the CDR3: TGCGCCAGCAGCGGGTCCGAGGCGGAGACCCAGTACTTC. V and J are TRBV5-1 and TRBJ2-5; D not certain. The CDR3 length is 13 residues. The germline V gene has CDR1 SGHRS and CDR2 YFSETQ. The germline V and J ends were trimmed by 4 bases and 5 bases, with 12 bases remaining between them.

This clone was seen more than once but under ten times. J is TRBJ1-6 and V is TRBV2; D uncertain. Germline V gene lookup returns CDR1 SNHLY and CDR2 FYNNEI. V was cut by 2 bases and J by 4 bases, with 12 bases left in between. This CDR3 comprises 16 residues. The CDR3 DNA reads TGTGCCAGCAGTGAATTCCAGCGGGCATATAATTCACCCCTCCACTTT. It encodes CASSEFQRAYNSPLHF.

The chain has TRBV27 and TRBJ2-7; D is uncertain. Looked up from germline, CDR1 is MNHEY and CDR2 is SMNVEV (reference sequence). The CDR3 is 14 amino acids. The V end lost 0 bases, the J end lost 0 bases, and 6 bases lay between the germline ends. The CDR3 DNA reads TGTGCCAGCAGTTTATCCCCTAGCTCCTACGAGCAGTACTTC. It encodes CASSLSPSSYEQYF.

The V and J genes are TRBV12-3 or TRBV12-4 and TRBJ1-1, with 8 bases that match TRBD1. With 0 bases clipped from V and 12 bases from J, the junction kept 6 bases outside the gene matches. The CDR3 is 13 amino acids. The CDR3 loop reads CASSLAGTGMTFF. The DNA of the CDR3 is TGTGCCAGCAGTTTAGCTGGGACAGGTATGACTTTCTTT.

The chain joins TRBV7-2 to TRBJ1-5; 7 bases map to TRBD1. V lost 5 bases, J lost 1 base, and 2 bases stayed unmatched. CDR1 and CDR2 from the germline V gene are SGHTA and FQGNSA. The CDR3 spans 14 residues. The CDR3 spells CASSPGGSNQPQHF. DNA of the CDR3: TGTGCCAGCAGCCCAGGGGGAAGCAATCAGCCCCAGCATTTT.

This clone came up a few times. V gene TRBV5-1 combines with J gene TRBJ2-3, with 9 bases matching TRBD2. This CDR3 comprises 17 residues. Germline V lookup: CDR1 SGHRS, CDR2 YFSETQ. J gave up 3 bases and V 4 bases, and 12 bases lay outside the gene matches. CDR3 nucleotide sequence: TGCGCCAGCAGCCCCCGTTGGCGCGGGGGGGTGACAGATACGCAGTATTTT. As protein: CASSPRWRGGVTDTQYF.

This chain connects TRBV27 to TRBJ1-1, with 8 bases fitting TRBD1. The junction had 3 bases not matched to a gene; V was cut back by 6 bases and J by 3 bases. Germline assignment: CDR1 MNHEY and CDR2 SMNVEV (reference sequence). The CDR3 contains 13 residues. CDR3 sequence: CASRGQVDTEAFF. CDR3 DNA: TGTGCCAGCAGGGGACAGGTTGACACTGAAGCTTTCTTT.

J is TRBJ2-1 and V is TRBV6-4; TRBD1 agrees at 7 bases. V was pared by 3 bases and J by 7 bases, with 9 bases of the junction left unmatched. The CDR3 is made up of 15 amino acids. Germline V gene lookup returns CDR1 MRHNA and CDR2 SNTAGT. DNA for the CDR3: TGTGCCAGCAGTGAAACCGGGACAGAGTTGAATGAGCAGTTCTTC. As protein: CASSETGTELNEQFF.

This clone occurred a few times. This chain connects TRBV27 to TRBJ1-2; 7 bases map to TRBD1. The J segment lost 0 bases and the V segment lost 6 bases, leaving 7 bases of the junction unmatched. The CDR3 has 15 residues. Germline V gene lookup returns CDR1 MNHEY and CDR2 SMNVEV (reference sequence). As DNA, the CDR3 is TGTGCCAGCAGCACCCGACAGGGAGCTAACTATGGCTACACCTTC. It specifies CASSTRQGANYGYTF.

V gene TRBV7-8 combines with J gene TRBJ1-2; D remains ambiguous. This CDR3 region has 14 residues. The germline V and J ends were trimmed by 3 bases and 4 bases, with 12 bases remaining between them. Looked up from germline, CDR1 is SGHVS and CDR2 is FQNEAQ. CDR3 loop: CASSFTRRSYGYTF. In nucleotides, the CDR3 is TGTGCCAGCAGCTTTACAAGGAGGAGCTATGGCTACACCTTC.

The chain links TRBV2 to TRBJ1-5; D remains ambiguous. Germline V gene data show CDR1 as SNHLY and CDR2 as FYNNEI. The CDR3 runs to 16 residues. V was cut by 3 bases and J by 1 base, with 13 bases left in between. The CDR3 sequence is CASSEGWGGSNQPQHF. DNA of the CDR3: TGTGCCAGCAGTGAGGGGTGGGGAGGGAGCAATCAGCCCCAGCATTTT.

The V gene is TRBV28, the J gene TRBJ2-6; no clear D. Trimming stripped 4 bases from V and 4 bases from J, with 5 bases between. The CDR3 extends over 13 amino acids. The germline V gene has CDR1 MDHEN and CDR2 SYDVKM. The DNA of the CDR3 is TGTGCCAGCAGTTCCCAGGGGGCCAACGTCCTGACTTTC. It codes for CASSSQGANVLTF.

J is TRBJ2-3 and V is TRBV9; TRBD2 aligns across 7 bases. The CDR3 covers 16 residues. Germline assignment: CDR1 SGDLS and CDR2 YYNGEE. After removal of 3 bases from V and 2 bases from J, the junction contained 9 bases not matched to a gene. The CDR3 DNA sequence: TGTGCCAGCAGCGCGACTAGCAGACAACCCACAGATACGCAGTATTTT. It specifies CASSATSRQPTDTQYF.

This chain connects TRBV29-1 to TRBJ1-2, with D tentatively TRBD1 (5 bases). The germline V and J ends were trimmed by 7 bases and 7 bases, with 16 bases remaining between them. The germline gives CDR1 SQVTM, CDR2 ANQGSEA. This CDR3 has 12 amino acids. CDR3 nucleotides: TGCAGCGGCCGCGGCGGGGCTGGTGGCTACACCTTC. Protein sequence: CSGRGGAGGYTF.

The rearrangement joins TRBV28 to TRBJ2-2; D not resolved. This CDR3 is 13 amino acids long. Per the germline V gene, CDR1 is MDHEN and CDR2 is SYDVKM. Trimming left V 3 bases short and J 4 bases short, with 6 bases between. Here the CDR3 DNA reads TGTGCCAGCAGTTTTTCGGTCACCGGGGAGCTGTTTTTT. Protein product: CASSFSVTGELFF.

V is TRBV5-6 and J is TRBJ1-4; 9 nucleotides match TRBD1. Germline V gene lookup returns CDR1 SGHDT and CDR2 YYEEEE. This CDR3 has 18 amino acids. Germline trimming cut 4 bases from V and 7 bases from J; bases unmatched to any gene: 17. Here the CDR3 DNA reads TGTGCCAGCAGCGAACCGGGACAGGGCCCCTTAGGGGGTGAAAAACTGTTTTTT. Residues: CASSEPGQGPLGGEKLFF.

The CDR3, as DNA: TGTGCCAGCAGCCATCAGGGGCGGTATGGCTACACCTTC. Its translation is CASSHQGRYGYTF. The chain has TRBV11-3 and TRBJ1-2, with D maybe TRBD1 (6 bases). V was pared by 5 bases and J by 5 bases, with 12 bases between. Germline V gene data show CDR1 as SGHNT and CDR2 as YENEEA. The CDR3 has 13 residues.

CDR3 region: CASSPNGQGSGNTIYF. DNA for the CDR3: TGTGCCAGCTCACCGAACGGACAGGGGTCTGGAAACACCATATATTTT. The chain links TRBV18 to TRBJ1-3, with 9 bases lining up with TRBD1. Germline CDR1 KGHSH, CDR2 LQKENI. The CDR3 spans 16 residues. V was pared by 3 bases and J by 1 base, with 4 bases of the junction left unmatched.

This chain links TRBV30 with TRBJ1-1, with a weak D call TRBD1 (5 bases). From germline, CDR1 is GTSNPN and CDR2 SVGIG (reference sequence). The CDR3 sequence is 11 residues long. V lost 8 bases and J 4 bases, leaving 11 bases between the germline ends. The CDR3 sequence: CAQGRGTEAFF. The DNA for the CDR3 is TGTGCCCAAGGGAGGGGCACTGAAGCTTTCTTT.

This sequence joins TRBV10-2 and TRBJ1-5, with D tentatively TRBD1 (5 bases). Trimming took 8 bases from V and 8 from J, leaving 10 bases between them. CDR3 length: 11 amino acids. Germline-derived CDR1 and CDR2 are WSHSY and SAAADI. The chain's CDR3 is CASGRGEPQHF. CDR3 in DNA: TGCGCCAGCGGGCGGGGGGAGCCCCAGCATTTT.

Concerning this clone itself: This sample also contains other DNA sequences that code for the same CDR3. This rearrangement joins TRBV12-3 or TRBV12-4 to TRBJ2-5; TRBD1 might be the D (6 bases). The CDR3 contains 12 residues. V lost 2 bases and J lost 5, with 6 bases in between. The CDR3 DNA is TGTGCCAGCAGTTTAAGGGGGGAGACCCAGTACTTC. It translates to CASSLRGETQYF.

The chain uses TRBV7-2 and TRBJ2-7; D perhaps matches TRBD1 (6 bases). CDR1 and CDR2 (germline): SGHTA, FQGNSA. The ends were cut back, 1 base at V and 0 bases at J, with 16 bases in the middle. This CDR3 has 17 amino acids. The CDR3 bases are TGTGCCAGCAGCTTAGAACAGGGCGTAACTTACTCCTACGAGCAGTACTTC. Its translation: CASSLEQGVTYSYEQYF.

The rearrangement uses TRBV30 and TRBJ1-3; the D gene is possibly TRBD1 (5 bases). Looked up from germline, CDR1 is GTSNPN and CDR2 is SVGIG (reference sequence). V was clipped by 0 bases and J by 8 bases, with 8 bases between them. The CDR3 loop spans 12 amino acids. This CDR3 reads CAWSVGADTIYF. The CDR3 DNA reads as TGTGCCTGGAGTGTTGGGGCTGACACCATATATTTT.

V and J are TRBV28 and TRBJ1-2; possible D gene TRBD1, 5 bases. From germline, CDR1 is MDHEN and CDR2 SYDVKM. The CDR3 runs 13 residues. Trimming took 5 bases from V and 4 from J, leaving 11 bases between them. The CDR3 DNA follows: TGTGCCAGCAGTCAAGACAGCTCCTATGGCTACACCTTC. It encodes CASSQDSSYGYTF.